The 27 T cell receptor beta chains below were found in one sample sequenced in a study of esophageal squamous cell carcinoma under preoperative chemotherapy (dated by TCRdb to 2017 to 2018). In light of the paper, this sample's time point label describes: after preoperative PTX-NDP chemotherapy. Receptor amplification or capture employed PCR. This sample was sequenced with a HiSeq X Ten. TCRdb cleaned the public reads at Q25 with fastp, built clones with MiXCR and kept in-frame beta chains. Each record represents a unique CDR3 protein, reported with the most common genes and DNA among its rows. Recorded for this sample are around 34,000 distinct CDR3 sequences; under 60% of them occurred a single time. The ten largest clones represent roughly 20% of the sample. The specimen was taken from a patient given preoperative chemotherapy. These receptors all come from a human donor with esophageal squamous cell carcinoma. The donor label of this sample is uncertain.

The rearrangement joins TRBV7-6 to TRBJ2-1; 10 nucleotides line up with TRBD2. This CDR3 is built from 14 residues. Germline assignment: CDR1 SGHVS and CDR2 FNYEAQ. Trimming cost V 1 base and J 6 bases; bases outside gene matches: 0. CDR3 coding DNA: TGTGCCAGCAGCTTAGGGACTAGCGGCAATGAGCAGTTCTTC. Translating it yields CASSLGTSGNEQFF.

This clonotype was observed many times. The V call is TRBV6-1, the J call TRBJ2-5, with TRBD1 identical over 9 bases. The J call could be wrong; TRBJ2-7 is a better fit for the DNA end. Germline loops: CDR1 MNHNS, CDR2 SASEGT. The CDR3 length is 16 residues. The CDR3 reads CASSKGGQGKAGEQYF. DNA of the CDR3: TGTGCCAGCAGCAAAGGGGGACAGGGCAAGGCGGGCGAGCAGTACTTC.

DNA of the CDR3: TGTGCCAGCAGTTCGGGCCCTAGGGACTATGGCTACACCTTC. This translates into CASSSGPRDYGYTF. The chain carries TRBV28 and TRBJ1-2; D uncertain. V lost 4 bases to trimming and J lost 3 bases, with 12 bases between them. In germline, CDR1 is MDHEN, CDR2 SYDVKM. The CDR3 covers 14 residues.

A word on this clonotype: The germline gene is not matched at one end of the junction; a read error may be the cause. The chain carries TRBV11-3 and TRBJ2-4; perhaps D is TRBD1 or TRBD2 (6 bases each). Per the germline V gene, CDR1 is SGHNT and CDR2 is YENEEA. The CDR3 sequence is 17 residues long. The CDR3 nucleotides are TGTGCCAGGAGCTTCGAAGCCGGGACGGGGGCCGAAAACACTCAGTACTTC. Amino acid sequence: CARSFEAGTGAENTQYF.

The rearrangement joins TRBV27 to TRBJ1-1; possible D gene TRBD1, 6 bases. Trimming shortened V by 5 bases and J by 4 bases, and 14 bases separated the two germline ends. In germline, CDR1 is MNHEY, CDR2 SMNVEV (reference sequence). The CDR3 spans 14 residues. The CDR3 here is CASSGGALGTEAFF. The CDR3 DNA sequence: TGTGCCAGCAGTGGGGGGGCGCTTGGCACTGAAGCTTTCTTT.

The chain recombines TRBV7-8 with TRBJ2-1, with TRBD2 as a possible D gene (5 bases). CDR1 SGHVS and CDR2 FQNEAQ come from the germline V gene. V gave up 1 base and J gave up 5 bases, with 12 bases separating them. The CDR3 has 15 amino acids. The CDR3 spells CASSLGGSVHNEQFF. The CDR3 DNA reads as TGTGCCAGCAGCTTAGGAGGGAGCGTACACAATGAGCAGTTCTTC.

A remark on this clonotype: One end of the junction does not line up with germline, which may come from a read error. J is TRBJ2-5 and V is TRBV12-3 or TRBV12-4; 10 nucleotides align to TRBD2. The CDR3 length is 20 residues. Written as DNA, the CDR3 is TGTGCCAGCAGTTCATCCCCCGCGGGGGAGCGGGGGGGTCACCTGGATACCCAGTATTTC. Encoded protein: CASSSSPAGERGGHLDTQYF.

This clonotype was detected ten times or more. V and J are TRBV11-2 and TRBJ2-5, with D tentatively TRBD2 (5 bases). V lost 3 bases to trimming and J lost 11 bases, with 16 bases between them. CDR3 length: 13 residues. Per germline, CDR1 SGHAT and CDR2 FQNNGV. The CDR3 nucleotides read TGTGCCAGCAGCTTCGACTACCCTGGAGAGCAGTACTTC. This codes for CASSFDYPGEQYF.

This clonotype is termed medium-sized. The rearrangement links TRBV7-2 to TRBJ2-7, with 8 bases that match TRBD2. CDR3 length: 13 amino acids. V dropped 1 base and J dropped 6; count of bases not matched to a gene: 2. Germline CDR1 is SGHTA and CDR2 is FQGNSA. CDR3 amino acids: CASSLGLAREQYF. CDR3 nucleotide sequence: TGTGCCAGCAGCTTAGGACTAGCGCGCGAGCAGTACTTC. Variable domain in full (rest from reference TRBV7-2 and TRBJ2-7): GAGVSQSPSNKVTEKGKDVELRCDPISGHTALYWYRQSLGQGLEFLIYFQGNSAPDKSGLPSDRFSAERTGGSVSTLTIQRTQQEDSAVYLCASSLGLAREQYFGPGTRLTVT.

This clonotype was found once. This rearrangement joins TRBV7-9 to TRBJ2-1, with a weak D call TRBD2 (7 bases). The germline gives CDR1 SEHNR, CDR2 FQNEAQ (reference sequence). The V end lost 4 bases, the J end lost 0 bases, and 19 bases lay between the germline ends. This CDR3 contains 18 residues. The CDR3 nucleotides read TGTGCCAGCAGCTCTTGGGGGGGCGGCCACAGCTCCTACAATGAGCAGTTCTTC. Translation: CASSSWGGGHSSYNEQFF.

As concerns this clonotype: The germline gene is not matched at one end of the junction; a read error may be the cause. The rearrangement links TRBV12-3 or TRBV12-4 to TRBJ2-3, with 8 bases matching TRBD2. There are 16 residues in the CDR3. The chain's CDR3 is CASGGTGGGDTDTQYF. The DNA of the CDR3 is TGTGCCAGCGGGGGTACCGGGGGGGGGGACACAGATACCCAGTATTTC.

The genes are TRBV9 and TRBJ1-1; D possibly corresponds to TRBD1 (5 bases). Trimming cost V 2 bases and J 3 bases, with 8 bases left between them. This CDR3 is built from 13 residues. Germline lookup yields CDR1 SGDLS and CDR2 YYNGEE. The chain's CDR3 is CASSVGEDTEAFF. The CDR3 coding sequence is TGTGCCAGCAGCGTGGGGGAAGACACTGAAGCTTTCTTT.

Many counts were recorded for this clonotype. DNA for the CDR3: TGTGCCAGCAGCTTAGCTCCCGTCTCCTACAATGAGCAGTTCTTC. Translation gives CASSLAPVSYNEQFF. The chain has TRBV7-9 and TRBJ2-1; the D is unclear. V dropped 0 bases and J dropped 0 bases, with 6 bases sitting between them. The CDR3 length is 15 residues. The germline V gene has CDR1 SEHNR and CDR2 FQNEAQ (reference sequence). Full variable domain (outside the CDR3, taken from reference TRBV7-9 and TRBJ2-1): DTGVSQNPRHKITKRGQNVTFRCDPISEHNRLYWYRQTLGQGPEFLTYFQNEAQLEKSRLLSDRFSAERPKGSFSTLEIQRTEQGDSAMYLCASSLAPVSYNEQFFGPGTRLTVL.

The chain joins TRBV7-2 to TRBJ2-4; D assignment may be TRBD1 or TRBD2 (5 bases each). The germline gives CDR1 SGHTA, CDR2 FQGNSA. The CDR3 loop spans 16 amino acids. Trimming shortened V by 8 bases and J by 12 bases, and 29 bases separated the two germline ends. CDR3 region: CASRVSGRQGTDTQYF. Here the CDR3 DNA reads TGTGCCAGCCGCGTATCGGGGCGGCAGGGCACAGACACTCAGTACTTC.

The chain uses TRBV27 and TRBJ2-5; no clear D gene. The J call may be wrong; the DNA end is better matched by TRBJ2-7. The CDR3 sequence is 13 residues long. Germline CDR1 and CDR2: MNHEY and SMNVEV (reference sequence). CDR3 bases: TGTGCCAGCAGTTCCCCCCCCTGGTACGAGCAGTACTTC. Amino acid sequence: CASSSPPWYEQYF.

Comment on this clonotype: A much larger clone sits a single nucleotide away, making a read error possible. V gene TRBV5-4 combines with J gene TRBJ2-3, with 11 bases aligning to TRBD2. With 4 bases clipped from V and 5 bases from J, the junction kept 6 bases outside the gene matches. The germline V gene has CDR1 SGHNT and CDR2 YYREEE (reference sequence). CDR3 length: 15 amino acids. CDR3 nucleotide sequence: TGTGCCAGCAGCAATAGCGGGGGGGTGGAAGATACGCAGTATTTT. Translating gives CASSNSGGVEDTQYF.

This clonotype was seen repeatedly, ten times or more. J is TRBJ2-3 and V is TRBV7-9; 7 nucleotides line up with TRBD1. J gave up 3 bases and V 6 bases, and 6 bases lay outside the gene matches. This CDR3 has 14 amino acids. The V gene's germline CDR1 is SEHNR and CDR2 FQNEAQ (reference sequence). The CDR3 DNA reads as TGTGCCAGCAGACAGACAGGGTTAACAGATACGCAGTATTTT. This encodes CASRQTGLTDTQYF.

The chain has TRBV10-3 and TRBJ2-5; D possibly corresponds to TRBD2 (6 bases). Germline values: CDR1 ENHRY, CDR2 SYGVKD. V gave up 4 bases and J gave up 4 bases, with 16 bases separating them. The CDR3 covers 15 residues. For the CDR3, the DNA is TGTGCCATCAGTGCCGGTGGAGGGAAAGGAGAGACCCAGTACTTC. Protein: CAISAGGGKGETQYF.

This clonotype is labeled medium-sized. The chain links TRBV7-3 to TRBJ2-2, with a weak D call TRBD2 (5 bases). Trimming pared 1 base from V and 3 bases from J, leaving 15 bases between. The V gene's germline CDR1 is SGHTA and CDR2 FQGTGA. This CDR3 region has 17 residues. CDR3 loop: CASSLNPAGADTGELFF. The CDR3 nucleotides are TGTGCCAGCAGCTTAAATCCCGCGGGTGCGGACACCGGGGAGCTGTTTTTT.

Details on this clonotype: The final CDR3 position lacks the conserved phenylalanine or tryptophan, pointing to a likely read error. This chain joins TRBV11-3 and TRBJ2-5, with D possibly being TRBD2 (5 bases). The J call is in doubt because the DNA end fits TRBJ2-1 better. The germline V gene encodes CDR1 SGHNT and CDR2 YENEEA. This CDR3 spans 14 amino acids. CDR3 amino acids: CASGVGLGSETQFL. The DNA for the CDR3 is TGTGCCAGCGGCGTTGGACTGGGGTCGGAGACCCAGTTCTTG.

This clonotype occurred a few times. The chain uses TRBV7-8 and TRBJ1-1, with TRBD1 matching over 8 bases. The V gene end was trimmed by 3 bases and the J gene end by 6 bases; junction bases not matched to a gene: 6. In germline, CDR1 is SGHVS, CDR2 FQNEAQ. This CDR3 is 14 amino acids long. CDR3 DNA sequence: TGTGCCAGCAGCTTCGGCAGGGGGCTGGCTGAAGCTTTCTTT. It specifies CASSFGRGLAEAFF. Complete variable domain (other parts from reference TRBV7-8 and TRBJ1-1): GAGVSQSPRYKVAKRGQDVALRCDPISGHVSLFWYQQALGQGPEFLTYFQNEAQLDKSGLPSDRFFAERPEGSVSTLKIQRTQQEDSAVYLCASSFGRGLAEAFFGQGTRLTVV.

This chain links TRBV5-6 with TRBJ2-5; D is possibly TRBD1 (6 bases). CDR1 is SGHDT, CDR2 YYEEEE, per germline. Trimming shortened V by 0 bases and J by 11 bases, and 17 bases separated the two germline ends. This CDR3 comprises 14 residues. DNA for the CDR3: TGTGCCAGCAGCTTGGTCGGACAGAACAATGAGCAGTACTTC. This encodes CASSLVGQNNEQYF.

This clonotype showed up many times. The chain has TRBV12-3 or TRBV12-4 and TRBJ2-1, with D maybe TRBD2 (7 bases). V was cut by 7 bases and J by 0 bases, with 13 bases left in between. This CDR3 is built from 15 residues. Here the CDR3 reads CASIRGGDSYNEQFF. In DNA form, the CDR3 reads TGTGCCAGCATCCGCGGGGGCGACTCCTACAATGAGCAGTTCTTC.

V usage is TRBV7-3 and J usage is TRBJ2-1, with 8 bases lining up with TRBD2. Germline CDR1 SGHTA, CDR2 FQGTGA. The CDR3 consists of 16 residues. Germline trimming cut 3 bases from V and 6 bases from J; bases unmatched to any gene: 10. Here the CDR3 DNA reads TGTGCCAGCAGCTTGATCTCCGCTAGCGGGCCCAATGAGCAGTTCTTC. Its protein is CASSLISASGPNEQFF.

About this clonotype: The junction differs from germline at one of its ends, possibly a read error. The gene calls are TRBV11-3 and TRBJ2-2; D is perhaps TRBD1 (5 bases). CDR3 length: 15 amino acids. CDR1 is SGHNT, CDR2 YENEEA, per germline. Written as DNA, the CDR3 is TGTGCCAGCAGCCTAGACAGCGTGGGCACCGGGGAGCTGTTTTTT. It is translated as CASSLDSVGTGELFF.

V gene TRBV7-2 combines with J gene TRBJ2-3; 9 bases are shared with TRBD2. This CDR3 spans 16 amino acids. V lost 5 bases and J lost 9; bases outside the gene matches: 15. The germline V gene has CDR1 SGHTA and CDR2 FQGNSA. CDR3 in DNA: TGTGCCAGCAGCACCGGACTAGCGTGGGCGGAAGACACGCAGTATTTT. This encodes CASSTGLAWAEDTQYF.

This clonotype was detected many times. The junction departs from the called germline gene at one end, perhaps through a read error. The chain couples TRBV6-5 to TRBJ2-1, with D uncertain. Germline lookup yields CDR1 MNHEY and CDR2 SVGAGI. The CDR3 covers 14 residues. The CDR3 protein is CASRLYSSSNAQFF. CDR3 DNA: TGTGCCAGCAGATTATACAGCTCGAGCAATGCGCAGTTCTTC.